This T cell receptor (beta chain) was retrieved from a study of blood T cells in healthy people across ages. Every donor gave 7.5 to 10 milliliters of peripheral blood. In regard to this clonotype: What it binds is not known. A read error may produce the germline difference seen at one junction end.

Points from the study as a whole: Not knowing donor CMV status may have confounded expanded clonotype changes. Higher diversity, along with more naive CD4+ cells, distinguished long-lived donors from aged donors.

Combining a sample-barcoded 5' primer with a J-beta primer mix, a second PCR ran for roughly 7 to 12 cycles. Each cDNA molecule was tagged by a template-switch adaptor that had 12 random nucleotides. TCRdb re-called the 5' RACE reads through MiXCR, storing one row per CDR3 protein. The table shows about 1.8 million distinct CDR3 sequences, with 49% occurring only once. The CDR3 consists of 16 residues. Germline CDR1 and CDR2: MGHRA and YSYEKL. The sample comprised blood. The chain uses TRBV4-1 and TRBJ2-7; D assignment may be TRBD1 or TRBD2 (5 bases each). The TCR comes from a middle-aged woman in good health. The CDR3 DNA reads TGCGTCAGCAGCCAAATTGCCGAGGGGCCAGACTACGAGCAGTACTTC. Translation: CVSSQIAEGPDYEQYF.